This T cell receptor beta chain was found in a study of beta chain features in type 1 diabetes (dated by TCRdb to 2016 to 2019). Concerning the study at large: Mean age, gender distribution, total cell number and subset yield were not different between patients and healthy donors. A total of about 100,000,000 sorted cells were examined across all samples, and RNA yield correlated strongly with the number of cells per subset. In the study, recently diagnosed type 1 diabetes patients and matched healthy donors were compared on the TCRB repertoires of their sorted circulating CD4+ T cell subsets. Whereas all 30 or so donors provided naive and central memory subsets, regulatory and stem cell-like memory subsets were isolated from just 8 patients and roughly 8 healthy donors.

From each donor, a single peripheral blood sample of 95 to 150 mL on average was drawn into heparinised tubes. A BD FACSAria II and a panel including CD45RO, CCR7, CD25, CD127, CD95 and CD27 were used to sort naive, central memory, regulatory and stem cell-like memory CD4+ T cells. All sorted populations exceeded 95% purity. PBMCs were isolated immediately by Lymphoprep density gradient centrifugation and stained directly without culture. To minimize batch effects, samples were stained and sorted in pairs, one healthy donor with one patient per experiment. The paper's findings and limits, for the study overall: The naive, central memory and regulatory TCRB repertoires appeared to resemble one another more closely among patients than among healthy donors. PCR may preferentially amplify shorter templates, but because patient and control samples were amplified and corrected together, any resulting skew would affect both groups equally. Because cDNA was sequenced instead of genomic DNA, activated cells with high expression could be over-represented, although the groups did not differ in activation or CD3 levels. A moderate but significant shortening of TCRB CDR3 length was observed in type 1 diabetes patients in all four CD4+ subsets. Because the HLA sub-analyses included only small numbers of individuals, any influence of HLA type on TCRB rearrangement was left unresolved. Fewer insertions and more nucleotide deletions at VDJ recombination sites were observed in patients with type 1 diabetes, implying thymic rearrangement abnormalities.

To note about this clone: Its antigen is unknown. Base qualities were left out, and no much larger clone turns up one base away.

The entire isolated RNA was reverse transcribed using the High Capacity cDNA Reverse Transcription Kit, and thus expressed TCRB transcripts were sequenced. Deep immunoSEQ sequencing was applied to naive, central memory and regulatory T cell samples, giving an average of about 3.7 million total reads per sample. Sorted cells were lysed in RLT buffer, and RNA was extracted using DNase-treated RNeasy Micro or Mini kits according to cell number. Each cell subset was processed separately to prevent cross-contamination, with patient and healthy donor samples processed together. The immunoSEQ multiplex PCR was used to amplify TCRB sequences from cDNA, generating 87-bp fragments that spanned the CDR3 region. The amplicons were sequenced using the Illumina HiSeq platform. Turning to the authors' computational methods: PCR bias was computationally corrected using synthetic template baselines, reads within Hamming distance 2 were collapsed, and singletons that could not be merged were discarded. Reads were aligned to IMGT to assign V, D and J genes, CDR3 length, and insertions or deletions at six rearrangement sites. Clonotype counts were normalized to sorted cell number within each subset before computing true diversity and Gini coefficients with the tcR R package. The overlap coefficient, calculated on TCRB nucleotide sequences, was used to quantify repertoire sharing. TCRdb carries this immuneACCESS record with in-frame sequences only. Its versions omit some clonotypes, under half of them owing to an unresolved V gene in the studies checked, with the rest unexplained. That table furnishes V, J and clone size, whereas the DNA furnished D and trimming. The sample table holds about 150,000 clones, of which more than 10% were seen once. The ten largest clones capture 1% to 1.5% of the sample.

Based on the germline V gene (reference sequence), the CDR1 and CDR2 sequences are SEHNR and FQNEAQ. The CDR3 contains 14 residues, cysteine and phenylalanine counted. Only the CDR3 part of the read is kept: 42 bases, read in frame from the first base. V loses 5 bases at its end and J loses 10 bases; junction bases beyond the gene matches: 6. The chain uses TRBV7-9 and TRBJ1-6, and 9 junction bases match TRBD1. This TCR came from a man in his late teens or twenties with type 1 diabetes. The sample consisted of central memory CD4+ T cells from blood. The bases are TGTGCCAGCAGCAGGGGACAGGGTTACTCACCCCTCCACTTT. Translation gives CASSRGQGYSPLHF.